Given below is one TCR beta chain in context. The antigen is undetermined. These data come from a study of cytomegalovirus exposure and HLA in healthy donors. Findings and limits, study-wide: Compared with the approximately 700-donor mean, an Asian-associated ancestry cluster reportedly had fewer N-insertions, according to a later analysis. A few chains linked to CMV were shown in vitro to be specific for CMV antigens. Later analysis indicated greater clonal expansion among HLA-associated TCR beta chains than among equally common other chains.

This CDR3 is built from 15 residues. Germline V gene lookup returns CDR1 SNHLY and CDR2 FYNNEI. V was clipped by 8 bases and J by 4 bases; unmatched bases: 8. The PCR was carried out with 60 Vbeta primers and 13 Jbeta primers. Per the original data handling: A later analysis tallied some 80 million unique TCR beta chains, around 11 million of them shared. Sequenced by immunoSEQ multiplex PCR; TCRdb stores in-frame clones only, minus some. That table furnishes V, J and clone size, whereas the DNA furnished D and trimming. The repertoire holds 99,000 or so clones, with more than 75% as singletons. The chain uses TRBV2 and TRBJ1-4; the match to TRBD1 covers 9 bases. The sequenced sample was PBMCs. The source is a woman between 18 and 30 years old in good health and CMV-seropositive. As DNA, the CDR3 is TGTGCCAGCGACAGGGGGTCGGTCGTTAATGAAAAACTGTTTTTT. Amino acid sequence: CASDRGSVVNEKLFF.